The present TCR beta chain was sequenced within a study of shared T cell receptors in the human thymus. Germline-derived CDR1 and CDR2 are SGHDT and YYEEEE. The J segment lost 0 bases and the V segment lost 2 bases, leaving 5 bases of the junction unmatched. The CDR3 is 15 residues long. Measured with immunoSEQ multiplex PCR; TCRdb has only the in-frame clones, and not every one. The table lists about 730,000 clones, roughly 85% of them singletons. This sample also belongs to another study, concerning human thymus T cells. That report adds: Donor material was obtained from healthy Finnish infants undergoing corrective surgery for congenital heart defects. Corrective cardiac surgery supplied the resected thymus tissue. Apparent bias marked the V and J gene usage of thymic and blood repertoires. Related research examined unrelated individuals and reported that their thymic repertoires overlapped highly.

This rearrangement joins TRBV5-6 to TRBJ2-7; 7 positions match TRBD1. Sequencing was performed on thymocytes. This receptor was identified in a girl less than two years old with a congenital heart defect. For the CDR3, the DNA is TGTGCCAGCAGCTTCCGACAGGGCAGCTCCTACGAGCAGTACTTC. This translates into CASSFRQGSSYEQYF.